The clone carrying this TCR beta chain came up a few times. This specimen belongs to a study of blood T cell repertoires in COVID-19. Overall study context: From the United States, Italy and Spain came samples of acute and convalescent COVID-19.

The CDR3 has 12 amino acids. Germline loops: CDR1 SGDLS, CDR2 YYNGEE. Trimming cost V 3 bases and J 8 bases, with 11 bases left between them. In the original workflow: Amplification with reference gene primers provided the estimates of nucleated cell counts. Sequenced by immunoSEQ multiplex PCR; TCRdb stores in-frame clones only, minus some. D and trimming come from the DNA, and the V and J calls and clone size come from that table. This sample has roughly 250,000 clones, with 80% to 90% found just once. The V and J genes are TRBV9 and TRBJ1-2, with a weak D call TRBD1 (6 bases). The specimen sequenced was PBMCs or T cells enriched from blood (not recorded which). This TCR came from a woman aged 40 to 55 who had been exposed to COVID-19. CDR3 bases: TGTGCCAGCAGCGCAACAGGGTTCGGCTACACCTTC. Translated: CASSATGFGYTF.